The clone carrying this TCR beta chain was counted at least ten times. What it binds is not known. The data derive from a study of spatial heterogeneity in lung cancer. The wider study: Detection of beta-chain sequences consistently exceeded that of alpha-chain sequences. General observations from the study: Counts that tracked tumor mutation counts were those of expanded intratumoral alpha and beta TCRs.

Time point given: sample taken at primary tumor resection. Sequencing was performed on whole RNA extracted from tumor and nontumor lung tissue, or from frozen PBMC, and the material was left unsorted. TCRdb processed the 5' RACE reads anew with MiXCR; each CDR3 protein has one entry. The table records 15,000 to 20,000 distinct CDR3 sequences, more than 6.5% of them present only once. This CDR3 contains 15 residues. CDR1 is SGHTA, CDR2 FQGNSA, per germline. Unmatched junction bases numbered 5, after V lost 5 bases and J lost 0 bases. The source is a female donor with early-stage non-small cell lung cancer. The chain carries TRBV7-2 and TRBJ2-3; the match to TRBD2 covers 7 bases. Source: lung tumor tissue, taken at surgery. The CDR3 nucleotides are TGTGCCAGCAGCCGGGCCGGGGGGAGCACAGATACGCAGTATTTT. Amino acids: CASSRAGGSTDTQYF.